The 8 T cell receptor beta chains listed next were all sequenced from one sample in a study of OX40 agonist ivuxolimab in advanced cancers. This table comes from immunoSEQ multiplex PCR, and its TCRdb copy is limited to in-frame clones, with some not included. The repertoire consists of roughly 15,000 clones, with 80% occurring once and the leading ten covering around a quarter. The input for sequencing was CD4+ or CD8+ T cells sorted from blood, taken in a trial of the OX40 agonist ivuxolimab. Every receptor here comes from an adult with an advanced solid tumor such as melanoma, head and neck, liver or kidney cancer.

The chain links TRBV4-1 to TRBJ2-7, with TRBD2 matching 8 bases. This CDR3 has 15 amino acids. Germline CDR1 is MGHRA and CDR2 is YSYEKL. The J segment lost 2 bases and the V segment lost 2 bases, leaving 5 bases of the junction unmatched. CDR3 nucleotides: TGCGCCAGCAGCCAATACAGCGGGAGCACCTACGAGCAGTACTTC. Translating it yields CASSQYSGSTYEQYF.

Sample share makes this clone medium-sized (0.01 to 0.1%). The chain links TRBV6-1 to TRBJ2-1, with TRBD1 matching over 10 bases. The V gene's germline CDR1 is MNHNS and CDR2 SASEGT. The CDR3 consists of 14 residues. The ends lost 8 bases at V and 3 bases at J; junction bases unmatched: 4. CDR3 in amino acids: CASGGTGDYNEQFF. The CDR3, as DNA: TGTGCCAGCGGGGGGACAGGGGACTACAATGAGCAGTTCTTC.

This chain uses TRBV5-6 with TRBJ2-3; 12 bases map to TRBD2. The CDR3 loop spans 14 amino acids. Trimming cost V 4 bases and J 6 bases; bases outside gene matches: 3. The V gene's germline CDR1 is SGHDT and CDR2 YYEEEE. As DNA, the CDR3 is TGTGCCAGCAGCCCTAGCGGGAGGGCGGATACGCAGTATTTT. As protein: CASSPSGRADTQYF. Using reference TRBV5-6 and TRBJ2-3 for the parts outside the CDR3, the full variable domain is DAGVTQSPTHLIKTRGQQVTLRCSPKSGHDTVSWYQQALGQGPQFIFQYYEEEERQRGNFPDRFSGHQFPNYSSELNVNALLLGDSALYLCASSPSGRADTQYFGPGTRLTVL.

V is TRBV7-9 and J is TRBJ2-1; 7 bases map to TRBD2. V dropped 0 bases and J dropped 8; count of bases not matched to a gene: 7. Germline V gives CDR1 SEHNR, CDR2 FQNEAQ (reference sequence). This CDR3 is 15 amino acids long. The CDR3 loop is CASSLASGRADEQFF. The CDR3 coding sequence is TGTGCCAGCAGCTTAGCGAGTGGGAGGGCTGATGAGCAGTTCTTC.

The chain couples TRBV9 to TRBJ2-7, with TRBD2 identical over 12 bases. CDR1 and CDR2 from the germline V gene are SGDLS and YYNGEE. The ends lost 4 bases at V and 4 bases at J; junction bases unmatched: 9. The CDR3 spans 16 residues. The CDR3: CASSNLTSGSWYEQYF. DNA for the CDR3: TGTGCCAGCAGCAACCTGACTAGCGGGAGTTGGTACGAGCAGTACTTC.

The J gene is TRBJ2-7, the V gene TRBV19; weak D call: TRBD2 (6 bases). The CDR3 has 17 amino acids. In germline, CDR1 is LNHDA, CDR2 SQIVND (reference sequence). The ends were cut back, 5 bases at V and 4 bases at J, with 24 bases in the middle. The CDR3, as DNA: TGTGCCAGTAGTGTCAGGAGAAGGAGGGAGGACCCATACGAGCAGTACTTC. Encoded protein: CASSVRRRREDPYEQYF.

The rearrangement joins TRBV6-5 to TRBJ2-7, with D perhaps given as TRBD1 or TRBD2 (5 bases each). Germline V gene sequence: CDR1 MNHEY, CDR2 SVGAGI. The V and J ends lost 6 bases and 4 bases respectively, with 13 bases between them. The CDR3 contains 13 residues. The CDR3 loop reads CASSAGTEYEQYF. The CDR3 nucleotides read TGTGCCAGCAGCGCCGGGACGGAGTACGAGCAGTACTTC.

The chain has TRBV28 and TRBJ1-1; 7 nucleotides agree with TRBD1. Germline V gene sequence: CDR1 MDHEN, CDR2 SYDVKM. J lost 5 bases, V lost 5 bases, and 5 bases had no gene match. CDR3 length: 13 amino acids. The CDR3 sequence: CASSLYRGTEAFF. The CDR3 DNA reads as TGTGCCAGCAGTCTCTACAGGGGTACTGAAGCTTTCTTT.